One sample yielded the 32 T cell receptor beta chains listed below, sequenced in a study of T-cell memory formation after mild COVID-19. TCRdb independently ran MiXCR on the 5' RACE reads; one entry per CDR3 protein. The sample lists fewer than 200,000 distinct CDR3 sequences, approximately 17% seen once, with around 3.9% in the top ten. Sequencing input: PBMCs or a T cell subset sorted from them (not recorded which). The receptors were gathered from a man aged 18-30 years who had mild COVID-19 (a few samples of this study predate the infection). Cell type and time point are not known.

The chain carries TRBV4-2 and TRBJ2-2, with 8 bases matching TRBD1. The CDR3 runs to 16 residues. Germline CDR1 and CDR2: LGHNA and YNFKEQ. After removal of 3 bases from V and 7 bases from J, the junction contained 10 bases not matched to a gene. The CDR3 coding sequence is TGTGCCAGCAGCCACGGAAAGACAGGGGCCAACGGGGAGCTGTTTTTT. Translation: CASSHGKTGANGELFF.

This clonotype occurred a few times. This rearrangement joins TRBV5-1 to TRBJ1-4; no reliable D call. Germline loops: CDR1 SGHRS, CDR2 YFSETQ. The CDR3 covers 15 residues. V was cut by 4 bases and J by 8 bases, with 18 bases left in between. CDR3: CASSPVDAPGEKLFF. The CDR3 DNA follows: TGCGCCAGCAGCCCGGTGGACGCCCCGGGGGAAAAACTGTTTTTT.

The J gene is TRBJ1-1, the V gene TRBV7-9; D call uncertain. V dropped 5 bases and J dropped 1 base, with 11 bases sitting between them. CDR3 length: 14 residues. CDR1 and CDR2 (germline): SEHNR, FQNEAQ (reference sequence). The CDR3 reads CASSNTRRNTEAFF. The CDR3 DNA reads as TGTGCCAGCAGCAACACACGGAGGAACACTGAAGCTTTCTTT.

The CDR3 region has the DNA TGTGCCAGCAGCTCCCGACCTGGGGCCAACGTCCTGACTTTC. Protein: CASSSRPGANVLTF. The chain employs TRBV7-2 and TRBJ2-6; no clear D gene. The V gene lost 4 bases and the J gene lost 2 bases, with 6 bases spanning the gap. The CDR3 has 14 residues. Looked up from germline, CDR1 is SGHTA and CDR2 is FQGNSA.

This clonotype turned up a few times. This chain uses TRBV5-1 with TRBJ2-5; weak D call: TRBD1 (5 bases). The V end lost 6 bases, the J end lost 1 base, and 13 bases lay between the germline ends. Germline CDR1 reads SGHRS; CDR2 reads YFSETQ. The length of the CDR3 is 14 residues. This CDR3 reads CASMIGATQETQYF. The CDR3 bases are TGCGCCAGCATGATTGGGGCCACCCAAGAGACCCAGTACTTC.

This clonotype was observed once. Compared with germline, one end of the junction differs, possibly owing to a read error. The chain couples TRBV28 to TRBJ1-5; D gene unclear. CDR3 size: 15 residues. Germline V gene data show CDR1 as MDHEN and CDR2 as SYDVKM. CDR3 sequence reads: CASSFGGSLQQPHHF. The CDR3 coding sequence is TGTGCCAGCAGTTTCGGCGGGTCTCTCCAGCAGCCCCATCATTTT. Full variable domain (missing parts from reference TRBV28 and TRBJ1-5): DVKVTQSSRYLVKRTGEKVFLECVQDMDHENMFWYRQDPGLGLRLIYFSYDVKMKEKGDIPEGYSVSREKKERFSLILESASTNQTSMYLCASSFGGSLQQPHHFGDGTRLSIL.

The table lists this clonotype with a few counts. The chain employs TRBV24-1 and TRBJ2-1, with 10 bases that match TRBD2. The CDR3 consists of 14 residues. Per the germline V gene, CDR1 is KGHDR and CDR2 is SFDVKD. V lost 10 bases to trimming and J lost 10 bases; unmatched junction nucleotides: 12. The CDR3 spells CATASSGGAGEQFF. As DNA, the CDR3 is TGTGCCACAGCTTCGAGCGGGGGGGCCGGGGAGCAGTTCTTC.

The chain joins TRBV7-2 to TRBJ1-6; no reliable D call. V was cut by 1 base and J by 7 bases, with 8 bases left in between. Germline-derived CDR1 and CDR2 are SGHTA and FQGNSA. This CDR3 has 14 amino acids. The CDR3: CASSLEGRNSPLHF. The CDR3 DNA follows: TGTGCCAGCAGCTTAGAAGGGAGAAATTCACCCCTCCACTTT.

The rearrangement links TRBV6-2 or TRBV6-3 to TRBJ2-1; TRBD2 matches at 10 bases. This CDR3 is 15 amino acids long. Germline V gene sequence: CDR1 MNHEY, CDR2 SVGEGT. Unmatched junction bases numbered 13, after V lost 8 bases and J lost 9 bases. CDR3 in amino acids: CASANSGGPTIEQFF. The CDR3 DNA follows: TGTGCCAGCGCAAATAGCGGGGGGCCGACCATTGAGCAGTTCTTC.

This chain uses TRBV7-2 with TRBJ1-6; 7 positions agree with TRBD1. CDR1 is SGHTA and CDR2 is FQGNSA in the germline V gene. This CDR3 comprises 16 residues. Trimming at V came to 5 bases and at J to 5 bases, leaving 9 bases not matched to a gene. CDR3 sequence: CASSMEGGRNNSPLHF. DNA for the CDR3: TGTGCCAGCAGCATGGAAGGGGGCCGTAATAATTCACCCCTCCACTTT. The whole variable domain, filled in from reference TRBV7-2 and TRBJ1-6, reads GAGVSQSPSNKVTEKGKDVELRCDPISGHTALYWYRQSLGQGLEFLIYFQGNSAPDKSGLPSDRFSAERTGGSVSTLTIQRTQQEDSAVYLCASSMEGGRNNSPLHFGNGTRLTVT.

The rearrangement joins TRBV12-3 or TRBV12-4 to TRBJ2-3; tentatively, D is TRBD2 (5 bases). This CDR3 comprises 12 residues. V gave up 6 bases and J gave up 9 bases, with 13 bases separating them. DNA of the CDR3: TGTGCCAGCAGCTCATTAGCGCTCACGCAGTATTTT. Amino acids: CASSSLALTQYF.

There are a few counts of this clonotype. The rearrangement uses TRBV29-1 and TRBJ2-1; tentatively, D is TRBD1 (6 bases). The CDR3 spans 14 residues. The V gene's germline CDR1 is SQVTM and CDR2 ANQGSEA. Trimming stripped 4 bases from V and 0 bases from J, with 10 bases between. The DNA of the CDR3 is TGCAGCGTTGGACGACAGGACTCCTACAATGAGCAGTTCTTC. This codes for CSVGRQDSYNEQFF.

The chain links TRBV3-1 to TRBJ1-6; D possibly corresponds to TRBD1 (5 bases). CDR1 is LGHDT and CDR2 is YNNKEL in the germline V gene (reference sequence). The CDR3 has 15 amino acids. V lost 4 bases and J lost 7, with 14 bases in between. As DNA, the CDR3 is TGTGCCAGCAGCCCTCTAAGGCGGGGGAATTCACCCCTCCACTTT. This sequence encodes CASSPLRRGNSPLHF.

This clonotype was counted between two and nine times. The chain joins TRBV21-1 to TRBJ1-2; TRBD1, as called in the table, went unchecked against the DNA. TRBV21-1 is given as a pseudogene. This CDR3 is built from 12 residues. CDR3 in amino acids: CASSKQGNGYTF. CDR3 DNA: TGTGCCAGCAGCAAACAGGGAAATGGCTACACCTTC.

The CDR3 reads CASSPTTASSYNEQFF. In nucleotides, the CDR3 is TGTGCCAGCAGCCCTACTACCGCGAGCTCCTACAATGAGCAGTTCTTC. This chain connects TRBV11-1 to TRBJ2-1; D is undetermined. Deletions cut 5 bases from V and 0 bases from J, with 14 bases between. Germline CDR1 SGHAT, CDR2 FQDESV (reference sequence). CDR3 length equals 16 residues. The full variable domain, in which reference TRBV11-1 and TRBJ2-1 provide the parts outside the CDR3, is EAEVAQSPRYKITEKSQAVAFWCDPISGHATLYWYRQILGQGPELLVQFQDESVVDDSQLPKDRFSAERLKGVDSTLKIQPAELGDSAMYLCASSPTTASSYNEQFFGPGTRLTVL.

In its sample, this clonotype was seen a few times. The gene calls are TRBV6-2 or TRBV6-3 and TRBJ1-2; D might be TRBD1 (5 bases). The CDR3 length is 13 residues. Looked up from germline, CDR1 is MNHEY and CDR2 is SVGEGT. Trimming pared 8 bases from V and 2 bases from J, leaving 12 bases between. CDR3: CASDRGGNYGYTF. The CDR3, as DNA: TGTGCCAGCGACCGCGGGGGGAACTATGGCTACACCTTC.

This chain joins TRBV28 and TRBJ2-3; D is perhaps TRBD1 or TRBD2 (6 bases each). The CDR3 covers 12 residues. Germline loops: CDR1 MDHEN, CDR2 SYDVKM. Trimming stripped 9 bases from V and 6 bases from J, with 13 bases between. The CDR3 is CASPGATDTQYF. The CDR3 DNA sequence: TGTGCCAGTCCGGGGGCAACCGATACGCAGTATTTT.

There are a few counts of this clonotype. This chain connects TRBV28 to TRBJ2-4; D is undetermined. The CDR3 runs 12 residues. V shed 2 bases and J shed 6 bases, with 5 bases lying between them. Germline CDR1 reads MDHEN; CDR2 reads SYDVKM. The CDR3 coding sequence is TGTGCCAGCAGTTTAAAGGGAAACATTCAGTACTTC. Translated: CASSLKGNIQYF.

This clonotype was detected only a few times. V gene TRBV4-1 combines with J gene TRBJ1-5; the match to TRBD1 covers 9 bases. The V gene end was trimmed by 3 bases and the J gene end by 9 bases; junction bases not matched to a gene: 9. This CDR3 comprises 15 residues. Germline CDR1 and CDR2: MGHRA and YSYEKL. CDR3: CASSQGQGLRGPQHF. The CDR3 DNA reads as TGCGCCAGCAGCCAGGGACAGGGTCTGAGGGGGCCCCAGCATTTT.

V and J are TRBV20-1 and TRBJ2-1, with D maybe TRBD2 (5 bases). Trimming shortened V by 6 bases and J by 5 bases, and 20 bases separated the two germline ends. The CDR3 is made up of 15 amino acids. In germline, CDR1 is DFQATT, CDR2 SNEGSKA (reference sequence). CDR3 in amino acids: CSAFRFLTGDNEQFF. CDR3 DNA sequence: TGCAGTGCGTTCAGATTCCTCACCGGGGACAATGAGCAGTTCTTC.

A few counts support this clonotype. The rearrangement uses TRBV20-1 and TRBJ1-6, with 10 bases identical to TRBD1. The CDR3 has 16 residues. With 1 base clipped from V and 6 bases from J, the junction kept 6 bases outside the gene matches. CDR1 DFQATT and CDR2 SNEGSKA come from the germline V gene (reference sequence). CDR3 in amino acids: CSARAGGQGFNSPLHF. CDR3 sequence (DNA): TGCAGTGCTAGAGCCGGGGGACAGGGGTTTAATTCACCCCTCCACTTT.

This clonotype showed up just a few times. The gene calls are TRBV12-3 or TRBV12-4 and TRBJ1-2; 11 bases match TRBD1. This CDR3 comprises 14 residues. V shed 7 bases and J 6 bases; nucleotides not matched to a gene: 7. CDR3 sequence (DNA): TGTGCCAGCAACTTCGGACAGGGGGCTAATGGCTACACCTTC. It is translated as CASNFGQGANGYTF.

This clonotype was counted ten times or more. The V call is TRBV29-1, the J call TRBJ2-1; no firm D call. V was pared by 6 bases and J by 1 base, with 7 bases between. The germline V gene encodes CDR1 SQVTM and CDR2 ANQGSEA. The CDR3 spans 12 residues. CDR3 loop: CSVAWSYNEQFF. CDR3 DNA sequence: TGCAGCGTGGCCTGGTCCTACAATGAGCAGTTCTTC.

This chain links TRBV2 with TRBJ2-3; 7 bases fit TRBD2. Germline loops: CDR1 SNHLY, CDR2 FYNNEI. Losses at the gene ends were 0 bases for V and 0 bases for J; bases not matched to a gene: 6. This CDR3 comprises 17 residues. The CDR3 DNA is TGTGCCAGCAGTGAAGCGCTCCGGACTAGTAGCACAGATACGCAGTATTTT. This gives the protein CASSEALRTSSTDTQYF.

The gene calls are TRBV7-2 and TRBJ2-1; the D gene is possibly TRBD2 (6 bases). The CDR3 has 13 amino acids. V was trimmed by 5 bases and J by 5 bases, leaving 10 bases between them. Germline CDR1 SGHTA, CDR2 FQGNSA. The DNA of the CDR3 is TGTGCCAGCAGCCTGGGACTTGACAATGAGCAGTTCTTC. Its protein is CASSLGLDNEQFF.

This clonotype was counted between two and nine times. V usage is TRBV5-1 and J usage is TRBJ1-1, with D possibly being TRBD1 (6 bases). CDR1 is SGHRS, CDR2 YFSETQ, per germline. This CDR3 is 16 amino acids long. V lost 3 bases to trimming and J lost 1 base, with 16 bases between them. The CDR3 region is CASSSVIGQRNTEAFF. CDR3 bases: TGCGCCAGCAGCTCGGTGATAGGACAGAGGAACACTGAAGCTTTCTTT. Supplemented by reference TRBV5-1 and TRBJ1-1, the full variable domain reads KAGVTQTPRYLIKTRGQQVTLSCSPISGHRSVSWYQQTPGQGLQFLFEYFSETQRNKGNFPGRFSGRQFSNSRSEMNVSTLELGDSALYLCASSSVIGQRNTEAFFGQGTRLTVV.

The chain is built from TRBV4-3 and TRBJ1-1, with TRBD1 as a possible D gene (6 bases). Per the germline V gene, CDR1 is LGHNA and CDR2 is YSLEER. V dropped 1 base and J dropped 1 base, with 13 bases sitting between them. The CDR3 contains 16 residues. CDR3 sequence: CASSQGGHRPNTEAFF. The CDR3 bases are TGCGCCAGCAGCCAAGGGGGGCATCGCCCGAACACTGAAGCTTTCTTT.

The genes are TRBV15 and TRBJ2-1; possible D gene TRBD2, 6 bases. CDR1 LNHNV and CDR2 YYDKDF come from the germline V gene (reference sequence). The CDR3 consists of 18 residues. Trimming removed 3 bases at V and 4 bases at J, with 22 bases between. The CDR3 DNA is TGTGCCACCAGCAGGGAACCTATGGGCGGGGACCCGTACAATGAGCAGTTCTTC. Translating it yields CATSREPMGGDPYNEQFF.

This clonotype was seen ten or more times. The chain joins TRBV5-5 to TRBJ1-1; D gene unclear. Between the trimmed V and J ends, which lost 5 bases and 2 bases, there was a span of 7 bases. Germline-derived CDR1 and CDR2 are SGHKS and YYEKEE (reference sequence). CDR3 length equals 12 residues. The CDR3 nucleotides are TGTGCCAGCAGTAAGGGAAACACTGAAGCTTTCTTT. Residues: CASSKGNTEAFF.

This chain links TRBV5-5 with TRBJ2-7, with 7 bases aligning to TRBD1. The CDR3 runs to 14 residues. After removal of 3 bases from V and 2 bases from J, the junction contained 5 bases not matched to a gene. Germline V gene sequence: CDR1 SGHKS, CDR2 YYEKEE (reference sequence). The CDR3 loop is CASSSTGQTYEQYF. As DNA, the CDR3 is TGTGCCAGCAGCTCCACGGGACAGACCTACGAGCAGTACTTC.

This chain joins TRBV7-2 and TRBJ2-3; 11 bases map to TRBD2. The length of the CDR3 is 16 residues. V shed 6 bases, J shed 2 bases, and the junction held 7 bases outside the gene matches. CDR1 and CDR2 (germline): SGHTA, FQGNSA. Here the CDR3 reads CASRLTSGAHTDTQYF. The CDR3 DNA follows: TGTGCCAGCAGGCTGACTAGCGGGGCGCACACAGATACGCAGTATTTT.

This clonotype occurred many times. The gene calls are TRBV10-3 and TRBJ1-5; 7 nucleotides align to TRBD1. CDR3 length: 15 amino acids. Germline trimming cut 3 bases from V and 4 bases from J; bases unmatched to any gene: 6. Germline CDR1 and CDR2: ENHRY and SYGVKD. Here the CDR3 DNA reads TGTGCCATCAGTGAACCCGGGACAGATAATCAGCCCCAGCATTTT. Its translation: CAISEPGTDNQPQHF.